These T cell receptor beta chains were read from a single sample in a study of blood T cell repertoires in COVID-19. The method was immunoSEQ multiplex PCR; TCRdb's version includes in-frame clones alone and lacks a portion of them. The table lists roughly 40,000 clones, 86% of them singletons. The sample taken for sequencing was peripheral blood. The receptors stem from a man aged 50 to 59 in a cohort sampled during active COVID-19. The CDR3 runs from the conserved cysteine through the conserved F or W. A D gene is named only where the DNA matches it firmly. Not every row has a clone size; where given, it reads once, few, many or a size class.

v_call	j_call	d_call	clone_size	cdr3_nt	cdr3_aa
TRBV9	TRBJ2-5	-	-	TGTGCCAGCAGCGTAAGGGGAACAGGGCGAGAGACCCAGTACTTC	CASSVRGTGRETQYF
TRBV6-2/TRBV6-3	TRBJ2-5	-	-	TGTGCCAGCAGTTACAGGGTCAGGGGATCCAAAGAGACCCAGTACTTC	CASSYRVRGSKETQYF
TRBV2	TRBJ2-2	TRBD2	-	TGTGCCAGCAGCGGGGAGAGACTAGCGGGAGTGGGGACCGGGGAGCTGTTTTTT	CASSGERLAGVGTGELFF
TRBV9	TRBJ2-2	-	-	TGTGCCAGCAACTCCCAAGACGGGAGCACCGGGGAGCTGTTTTTT	CASNSQDGSTGELFF
TRBV5-4	TRBJ2-1	TRBD2	-	TGTGCCAGCAGCTCCCTCAGCGGGGGGTCTGGTGAGCAGTTCTTC	CASSSLSGGSGEQFF
TRBV27	TRBJ1-5	-	-	TGTGCCAGCAGTGCGCTCAGGGTTAATAGCAATCAGCCCCAGCATTTT	CASSALRVNSNQPQHF
TRBV19	TRBJ2-1	-	-	TGTGCCAGTAGTATGGAGGGGTTGAATGAGCAGTTCTTC	CASSMEGLNEQFF
TRBV7-2	TRBJ2-5	TRBD2	-	TGTGCCAGCGGCCTTGGACTAGCGGGGGGACAGACCCAGTACTTC	CASGLGLAGGQTQYF
TRBV5-6	TRBJ1-1	-	-	TGTGCCAGCAGCTTGGGGGGCAGTCAAGCTTTCTTT	CASSLGGSQAFF
TRBV18	TRBJ2-4	-	-	TGTGCCAGCTCACCACAGTCCGGGAAGGGAAACATTCAGTACTTC	CASSPQSGKGNIQYF
TRBV6-2/TRBV6-3	TRBJ2-7	TRBD2	-	TGTGCCAGCAGCCTCCCCGGACTAGCGGGGGACTACGAGCAGTACTTC	CASSLPGLAGDYEQYF
TRBV2	TRBJ1-1	-	-	TGTGCCACCCCGGACAGAATGGGCACTGAAGCTTTCTTT	CATPDRMGTEAFF
TRBV19	TRBJ2-2	TRBD2	-	TGTGCCAGTAGTGCGGGACTAGCGGGAGGCACCGGGGAGCTGTTTTTT	CASSAGLAGGTGELFF
TRBV6-6	TRBJ1-4	TRBD1	-	TGTGCCAGCAGTTACTCACCGGGACAGGGGCTGGGACTGTTTTTT	CASSYSPGQGLGLFF
TRBV19	TRBJ1-2	TRBD1	-	TGTGCCAGTAGTATAGATAGACAGGGGATGGGCTACACCTTC	CASSIDRQGMGYTF
TRBV7-2	TRBJ2-1	TRBD2	-	TGTGCCAGCAGCTTAGCTAGCGGGGTGAACTCCTACAATGAGCAGTTCTTC	CASSLASGVNSYNEQFF
TRBV9	TRBJ1-1	TRBD1	few	TGTGCCAGCAGCGTAACCGCACAGGGGGCGTCTGAAGCTTTCTTT	CASSVTAQGASEAFF
TRBV19	TRBJ2-2	-	-	TGTGCCAGTACCATCGGGGGTTCGAACACCGGGGAGCTGTTTTTT	CASTIGGSNTGELFF